The 31 T cell receptor beta chains reported below all come from one sample, sequenced in a study of cytomegalovirus exposure and HLA in healthy donors. 60 Vbeta and 13 Jbeta primers were used in PCR. TCRdb's copy holds only in-frame clones and misses some; the assay was immunoSEQ multiplex PCR. Altogether some 67,000 clones are present, around four fifths being singletons, with the ten largest covering about 9.6%. Sequencing was performed on PBMCs. Receptor source: a man aged 35 to 55 in good health and CMV-seronegative.

The genes are TRBV11-3 and TRBJ2-1; 10 bases are a match to TRBD2. Per germline, CDR1 SGHNT and CDR2 YENEEA. The CDR3 runs 15 residues. The J segment lost 6 bases and the V segment lost 0 bases, leaving 2 bases of the junction unmatched. For the CDR3, the DNA is TGTGCCAGCAGCTTAGAAGCGGGAGGGCCCAATGAGCAGTTCTTC. Translating it yields CASSLEAGGPNEQFF.

The chain uses TRBV7-8 and TRBJ2-5, with 8 bases aligning to TRBD2. The J segment lost 2 bases and the V segment lost 5 bases, leaving 10 bases of the junction unmatched. CDR1 is SGHVS and CDR2 is FQNEAQ in the germline V gene. The CDR3 length is 16 residues. As DNA, the CDR3 is TGTGCCAGCAGCCCCGGGGGGGCGGGGGTTCAAGAGACCCAGTACTTC. Translation: CASSPGGAGVQETQYF.

The count of this clone is one. The chain employs TRBV5-1 and TRBJ2-7, with TRBD1 identical over 9 bases. The CDR3 runs 15 residues. V gave up 1 base and J gave up 1 base; unmatched junction bases: 3. Germline-derived CDR1 and CDR2 are SGHRS and YFSETQ. CDR3: CASSLTGQGSYEQYF. CDR3 bases: TGCGCCAGCAGCTTGACGGGACAGGGTTCCTACGAGCAGTACTTC.

V usage is TRBV7-2 and J usage is TRBJ2-6, with D maybe TRBD1 (5 bases). The CDR3 spans 19 residues. CDR1 and CDR2 from the germline V gene are SGHTA and FQGNSA. Trimming removed 1 base from V and 0 bases from J, with 16 bases in between. The CDR3 is CASSLGGRAPFSGANVLTF. CDR3 in DNA: TGTGCCAGCAGCTTAGGGGGCCGGGCCCCTTTCTCTGGGGCCAACGTCCTGACTTTC.

The genes are TRBV5-5 and TRBJ2-1; TRBD1 agrees at 10 bases. Germline V gives CDR1 SGHKS, CDR2 YYEKEE (reference sequence). This CDR3 comprises 15 residues. The ends lost 5 bases at V and 4 bases at J; junction bases unmatched: 6. The CDR3 protein is CASSFRDRGYNEQFF. CDR3 nucleotides: TGTGCCAGCAGTTTCCGGGACAGGGGATACAATGAGCAGTTCTTC.

The chain employs TRBV7-7 and TRBJ2-1; TRBD2 aligns across 9 bases. The CDR3 runs 15 residues. The ends lost 1 base at V and 10 bases at J; junction bases unmatched: 8. CDR1 SSHAT and CDR2 FNYEAQ come from the germline V gene (reference sequence). This CDR3 reads CASSLGGGASREQFF. The CDR3 bases are TGTGCCAGCAGCTTAGGCGGGGGGGCATCTAGAGAGCAGTTCTTC.

On this clone: This likely comes from a read error, as the CDR3 has no conserved phenylalanine or tryptophan at its end. This chain links TRBV6-6 with TRBJ1-2; D may be TRBD1 (5 bases). This CDR3 is built from 14 residues. V was clipped by 5 bases and J by 3 bases, with 13 bases between them. Germline V lookup: CDR1 MNHNY, CDR2 SVGAGI (reference sequence). The CDR3 coding sequence is TGTGCCAGCAGTCGGGGGTTGAAGGACTATGGCTACACCCTC. As protein: CASSRGLKDYGYTL.

The chain employs TRBV29-1 and TRBJ2-6; 7 positions match TRBD1. J was trimmed by 0 bases and V by 4 bases; bases with no gene match: 3. This CDR3 is built from 15 residues. Germline CDR1 is SQVTM and CDR2 is ANQGSEA. The CDR3, as DNA: TGCAGCGTTGGACAGGGCATCTCTGGGGCCAACGTCCTGACTTTC. Amino acids: CSVGQGISGANVLTF.

Here the CDR3 DNA reads TGTGCCAGCAGTCAGACAGGGCCGGGCACTGAAGCTTTCTTT. Amino acids: CASSQTGPGTEAFF. The J gene is TRBJ1-1, the V gene TRBV2, with 7 bases fitting TRBD1. V lost 5 bases, J lost 4 bases, and 7 bases stayed unmatched. Germline loops: CDR1 SNHLY, CDR2 FYNNEI. CDR3 length: 14 residues.

This sequence joins TRBV5-1 and TRBJ1-2; 7 bases are a match to TRBD1. J lost 4 bases, V lost 4 bases, and 4 bases had no gene match. Germline-derived CDR1 and CDR2 are SGHRS and YFSETQ. The CDR3 is 13 residues long. CDR3 sequence reads: CASSPGTAYGYTF. The CDR3 nucleotides are TGCGCCAGCAGCCCGGGGACAGCCTATGGCTACACCTTC.

The chain couples TRBV6-1 to TRBJ1-1, with a possible D match to TRBD1 (5 bases). The CDR3 contains 13 residues. The germline gives CDR1 MNHNS, CDR2 SASEGT. V was trimmed by 4 bases and J by 1 base, leaving 7 bases between them. Here the CDR3 reads CASSGQKNTEAFF. The CDR3 nucleotides are TGTGCCAGCAGTGGACAGAAGAACACTGAAGCTTTCTTT.

This sequence joins TRBV19 and TRBJ2-3; 7 bases are a match to TRBD1. This CDR3 contains 13 residues. V trimming: 7 bases; J trimming: 2 bases; junction bases outside the gene matches: 3. The germline V gene encodes CDR1 LNHDA and CDR2 SQIVND (reference sequence). CDR3 nucleotides: TGTGCCAGTACGGGACAGAACACAGATACGCAGTATTTT. Protein: CASTGQNTDTQYF.

The CDR3 loop is CAISPTSGDYNEQFF. Here the CDR3 DNA reads TGTGCCATCAGTCCGACTAGCGGGGACTACAATGAGCAGTTCTTC. The chain combines TRBV10-3 with TRBJ2-1, with 11 bases fitting TRBD2. Germline V gives CDR1 ENHRY, CDR2 SYGVKD. The J segment lost 3 bases and the V segment lost 5 bases, leaving 3 bases of the junction unmatched. The CDR3 is 15 residues long.

The chain couples TRBV5-1 to TRBJ1-6, with D possibly matching TRBD1 (6 bases). Per the germline V gene, CDR1 is SGHRS and CDR2 is YFSETQ. V gave up 4 bases and J gave up 10 bases, with 21 bases separating them. CDR3 length equals 16 residues. The CDR3 DNA reads TGCGCCAGCAGCCGGGACATTCAGAACCTGGCCTCACCCCTCCACTTT. This sequence encodes CASSRDIQNLASPLHF.

In this sample, this clone turned up once. The chain is built from TRBV27 and TRBJ1-2; D might be TRBD1 (5 bases). Between the trimmed V and J ends, which lost 3 bases and 0 bases, there was a span of 8 bases. This CDR3 is 14 amino acids long. Germline CDR1 and CDR2: MNHEY and SMNVEV (reference sequence). The CDR3 region is CASSFGAANYGYTF. As DNA, the CDR3 is TGTGCCAGCAGTTTTGGGGCAGCTAACTATGGCTACACCTTC.

The chain has TRBV25-1 and TRBJ2-2; 8 bases are shared with TRBD1. V shed 2 bases and J 0 bases; nucleotides not matched to a gene: 2. CDR1 MGHDK and CDR2 SYGVNS come from the germline V gene. The CDR3 length is 16 residues. CDR3 coding DNA: TGTGCCAGCAGTGAAGCGGACAGGGCGAACACCGGGGAGCTGTTTTTT. Protein product: CASSEADRANTGELFF.

CDR3 DNA sequence: TGTGCCAGCAGCTTGGAAGCGGGAGCGTACAATGAGCAGTTCTTC. Translating it yields CASSLEAGAYNEQFF. The V and J genes are TRBV5-6 and TRBJ2-1; 8 positions match TRBD2. The germline V gene encodes CDR1 SGHDT and CDR2 YYEEEE. V lost 0 bases, J lost 4 bases, and 3 bases stayed unmatched. CDR3 length equals 15 residues.

The chain uses TRBV6-5 and TRBJ2-2, with 10 bases aligning to TRBD1. This CDR3 region has 13 residues. CDR1 and CDR2 (germline): MNHEY, SVGAGI. Trimming took 11 bases from V and 3 from J; bases not matched to a gene: 3. The CDR3 coding sequence is TGTGCCGGGGGACAGGGGTACACCGGGGAGCTGTTTTTT. Amino acid sequence: CAGGQGYTGELFF.

The chain has TRBV5-4 and TRBJ2-4, with D perhaps matching TRBD1 (5 bases). V was pared by 0 bases and J by 9 bases, with 13 bases between. This CDR3 contains 14 residues. Looked up from germline, CDR1 is SGHNT and CDR2 is YYREEE (reference sequence). Here the CDR3 reads CASSLVGQNSIQYF. The CDR3 region has the DNA TGTGCCAGCAGCTTGGTCGGACAAAACAGCATTCAGTACTTC.

This sequence joins TRBV7-6 and TRBJ2-7; maybe TRBD1 (5 bases). This CDR3 is built from 13 residues. Germline V gene sequence: CDR1 SGHVS, CDR2 FNYEAQ. V lost 6 bases to trimming and J lost 0 bases, with 9 bases between them. CDR3 sequence: CASSLGASYEQYF. As DNA, the CDR3 is TGTGCCAGCAGTCTTGGGGCCTCCTACGAGCAGTACTTC.

This clone was picked up one time. This chain connects TRBV28 to TRBJ1-1; D might be TRBD1 (5 bases). The CDR3 length is 15 residues. V was clipped by 3 bases and J by 7 bases, with 18 bases between them. CDR1 and CDR2 from the germline V gene are MDHEN and SYDVKM. The DNA of the CDR3 is TGTGCCAGCAGTTTCTCCGGGGGAAGGGGCGTTGAAGCTTTCTTT. It specifies CASSFSGGRGVEAFF. The full variable domain, rest sourced from reference TRBV28 and TRBJ1-1, is DVKVTQSSRYLVKRTGEKVFLECVQDMDHENMFWYRQDPGLGLRLIYFSYDVKMKEKGDIPEGYSVSREKKERFSLILESASTNQTSMYLCASSFSGGRGVEAFFGQGTRLTVV.

This chain joins TRBV9 and TRBJ2-1; TRBD2 aligns across 11 bases. Unmatched junction bases numbered 7, after V lost 3 bases and J lost 2 bases. This CDR3 is built from 17 residues. Germline V gives CDR1 SGDLS, CDR2 YYNGEE. For the CDR3, the DNA is TGTGCCAGCAGCGCCCGACTAGCGGGGACGGCCTACAATGAGCAGTTCTTC. Translating it yields CASSARLAGTAYNEQFF.

This clone has only a few counts. The rearrangement links TRBV2 to TRBJ1-1; D unresolved. Trimming cost V 6 bases and J 11 bases, with 16 bases left between them. The CDR3 has 12 residues. Germline values: CDR1 SNHLY, CDR2 FYNNEI. CDR3 bases: TGTGCCAGCAGAGAGGGCCCGGTGGGGGCTTTCTTT. It encodes CASREGPVGAFF.

This sequence joins TRBV10-3 and TRBJ2-7; TRBD1 matches at 8 bases. Looked up from germline, CDR1 is ENHRY and CDR2 is SYGVKD. This CDR3 has 15 residues. V shed 2 bases, J shed 6 bases, and the junction held 9 bases outside the gene matches. The DNA for the CDR3 is TGTGCCATCAGTGAGGAGACAGGGGTTGAAGGCGAGCAGTACTTC. It encodes CAISEETGVEGEQYF.

The CDR3 bases are TGTGCCAGTCGGGCCAGGGCGACCTACGAGCAGTACTTC. Translating gives CASRARATYEQYF. This sequence joins TRBV6-1 and TRBJ2-5, with D perhaps TRBD1 (5 bases). The DNA end lines up better with TRBJ2-7; the J call may be wrong. The CDR3 consists of 13 residues. Germline V lookup: CDR1 MNHNS, CDR2 SASEGT.

This rearrangement joins TRBV9 to TRBJ2-3, with 8 bases lining up with TRBD2. The CDR3 loop spans 16 amino acids. With V trimmed by 3 bases and J by 2 bases, 8 bases remained unmatched. CDR1 is SGDLS and CDR2 is YYNGEE in the germline V gene. The CDR3 sequence is CASSGGAGGHTDTQYF. The DNA for the CDR3 is TGTGCCAGCAGCGGAGGGGCGGGGGGACACACAGATACGCAGTATTTT.

This chain links TRBV6-5 with TRBJ2-7; possible D gene TRBD1, 6 bases. V was clipped by 1 base and J by 5 bases, with 9 bases between them. Germline values: CDR1 MNHEY, CDR2 SVGAGI. This CDR3 has 13 amino acids. CDR3 region: CASSYLGAHEQYF. The CDR3 coding sequence is TGTGCCAGCAGTTACTTGGGGGCCCACGAGCAGTACTTC.

J is TRBJ2-5 and V is TRBV18, with D perhaps TRBD1 (5 bases). CDR1 and CDR2 from the germline V gene are KGHSH and LQKENI. The CDR3 extends over 14 amino acids. V lost 2 bases to trimming and J lost 5 bases, with 12 bases between them. Here the CDR3 reads CASSPAHRSETQYF. The CDR3 region has the DNA TGTGCCAGCTCACCAGCTCACAGGAGCGAGACCCAGTACTTC. The complete variable domain, with remaining parts taken from reference TRBV18 and TRBJ2-5, reads NAGVMQNPRHLVRRRGQEARLRCSPMKGHSHVYWYRQLPEEGLKFMVYLQKENIIDESGMPKERFSAEFPKEGPSILRIQQVVRGDSAAYFCASSPAHRSETQYFGPGTRLLVL.

V is TRBV7-9 and J is TRBJ1-5; the D is unclear. The CDR3 is 13 residues long. The V gene lost 2 bases and the J gene lost 7 bases, with 9 bases spanning the gap. Looked up from germline, CDR1 is SEHNR and CDR2 is FQNEAQ (reference sequence). The CDR3 DNA is TGTGCCAGCAGCTTATGGGGAGACCAGCCCCAGCATTTT. Amino acid sequence: CASSLWGDQPQHF.

The chain carries TRBV6-6 and TRBJ1-4; D may be TRBD1 (5 bases). Germline assignment: CDR1 MNHNY and CDR2 SVGAGI (reference sequence). The CDR3 has 12 amino acids. V lost 5 bases to trimming and J lost 8 bases, with 9 bases between them. The CDR3 protein is CASSDSWEKLFF. The DNA for the CDR3 is TGTGCCAGCAGTGACAGTTGGGAAAAACTGTTTTTT.

The rearrangement joins TRBV9 to TRBJ2-3; possibly TRBD1 for D (5 bases). CDR1 is SGDLS and CDR2 is YYNGEE in the germline V gene. CDR3 length: 15 residues. With 2 bases removed from V and 0 bases from J, the gap between germline ends came to 10 bases. CDR3 DNA sequence: TGTGCCAGCAGCGTGGGGCGGCCGAGCACAGATACGCAGTATTTT. It encodes CASSVGRPSTDTQYF.